This TCR beta chain is drawn from a study of T-cell memory formation after mild COVID-19. The study's findings and limits: Memory cells collected pre-infection included some clones that later responded, suggesting cross-reactive memory joined. Contracting clones from day 15 to 85 showed balanced CD4/CD8; later expanders favored CD4+. Largely, contracting CD4+ clones fell within CM and EM, and contracting CD8+ clones within EMRA.

As regards this clonotype: What it recognizes is unknown.

V lost 4 bases and J lost 4, with 4 bases in between. The CDR3 spans 12 residues. Germline lookup yields CDR1 SEHNR and CDR2 FQNEAQ (reference sequence). TCR alpha and TCR beta cDNA libraries with sample barcodes and UMIs came from 5'RACE using constant-segment primers. TCRdb independently ran MiXCR on the 5' RACE reads; one entry per CDR3 protein. The top ten hold about 39% of the sample, which has 100,000 to 140,000 distinct CDR3 sequences, over 13% seen once. Sequencing was done on a sample of PBMCs or a T cell subset sorted from them (not recorded which). V and J are TRBV7-9 and TRBJ2-2; D not certain. The receptor was isolated from a man younger than 35 who had mild COVID-19 (a few samples of this study predate the infection). Cell type and time point are not known. The chain's CDR3 is CASSSTTGELFF. The CDR3 DNA reads as TGTGCCAGCAGCTCCACCACCGGGGAGCTGTTTTTT.